Listed below are T cell receptor beta chains from one sample, sequenced in a study of T cell responses to AZD1222 COVID-19 vaccine. Sequencing was performed with immunoSEQ multiplex PCR; in TCRdb, only in-frame clones are kept and a portion is missing. The profile shows about 100,000 clones, 80% to 90% of them singletons. Sequencing used peripheral blood, obtained on day 0 of AZD1222 vaccination. These receptors all come from an adult in good health. The CDR3 runs from the conserved cysteine through the conserved F or W. D genes are given only for firm matches. Rows give clone size only sometimes, using once, few, many, or a class for an expanded clone.

>.|TRBV5-1|TRBJ2-2|.
TGCGCCAGCAGCTTGGCTAGAGGTGGGGAGCTGTTTTTT
CASSLARGGELFF
>few|TRBV9|TRBJ1-4|TRBD1
TGTGCCAGCAGCGTGGGGACCGGGACAGGAGTTGCAACTAATGAAAAACTGTTTTTT
CASSVGTGTGVATNEKLFF
>.|TRBV2|TRBJ1-6|.
TGTGCCAGCAGTGAAGACACGACCTATAATTCACCCCTCCACTTT
CASSEDTTYNSPLHF
>.|TRBV7-6|TRBJ2-1|TRBD2
TGTGCCAGCAGCCGTATGGGACTAGAGGTACTGGGGCCGTACAATGAGCAGTTCTTC
CASSRMGLEVLGPYNEQFF
>.|TRBV7-2|TRBJ2-1|.
TGTGCCAGCAGCCAAAGTGGGGATATTGTTGTAAGAGAGCAGTTCTTC
CASSQSGDIVVREQFF
>.|TRBV2|TRBJ1-5|.
TGTGCCAGCAGTGAAAGGTATAGATTAAATCAGCCCCAGCATTTT
CASSERYRLNQPQHF
>.|TRBV6-5|TRBJ1-3|.
TGTGCCAGCAGTCCTTTCAAGAACTCTGGAAACACCATATATTTT
CASSPFKNSGNTIYF
>.|TRBV19|TRBJ1-2|TRBD1
TGTGCCAGTAGTATAGCCCGGACAGGGGTCTATGGCTACACCTTC
CASSIARTGVYGYTF
>.|TRBV5-1|TRBJ1-1|.
TGCGCCAGCAGCTTGGAGGCAGGGAGCGCCACTGAAGCTTTCTTT
CASSLEAGSATEAFF
>once|TRBV10-1|TRBJ1-3|.
TGCGCCAGCAGTGGGCACGGGAGGGAGTCACTCTCTGGAAACACCATATATTTT
CASSGHGRESLSGNTIYF
>few|TRBV5-1|TRBJ1-1|TRBD1
TGCGCCAGCAGTTCTGGGACAGGGGTCGCTGAAGCTTTCTTT
CASSSGTGVAEAFF
>.|TRBV3-1/TRBV3-2|TRBJ1-1|TRBD1
TGTGCCAGCAGCCATCCAGGGGGGATTTTTTTAACTGAAGCTTTCTTT
CASSHPGGIFLTEAFF
>once|TRBV3-1/TRBV3-2|TRBJ1-1|.
TGTGCCAGCAGCCGTGTTCTGGCGAACACTGAAGCTTTCTTT
CASSRVLANTEAFF
>.|TRBV28|TRBJ1-1|TRBD1
TGTGCCAGCAGTTTAAATCAGGGGGTTCGGACTGAAGCTTTCTTT
CASSLNQGVRTEAFF
>once|TRBV10-3|TRBJ1-1|.
TGTGCCATCAGCGGGGGTTCGAACACTGAAGCTTTCTTT
CAISGGSNTEAFF
>.|TRBV7-9|TRBJ1-1|.
TGTGCCAGCAGCACTCAGGGTTTGTCTGAAGCTTTCTTT
CASSTQGLSEAFF
>.|TRBV27|TRBJ1-1|.
TGTGCCAGCAGGGGACGCTCGAACACTGAAGCTTTCTTT
CASRGRSNTEAFF
>.|TRBV2|TRBJ1-2|TRBD1
TGTGCCAGTACAGGGGGTAACTATGGCTACACCTTC
CASTGGNYGYTF
>.|TRBV6-1|TRBJ1-2|.
TGTGCCAGCAGTGAAAATGGAGTGGGGAGCTATGGCTACACCTTC
CASSENGVGSYGYTF
>once|TRBV5-1|TRBJ2-1|.
TGCGCCAGCAGCTTTTCAACCGGCTCCTACAATGAGCAGTTCTTC
CASSFSTGSYNEQFF
>.|TRBV29-1|TRBJ1-4|TRBD1
TGCAGCGTTGAAGCTCGAGGGACAGGGAATGAAAAACTGTTTTTT
CSVEARGTGNEKLFF
>.|TRBV5-1|TRBJ2-1|.
TGCGCCAGCAGCTTGGCCACTTCGAGCGACAATGAGCAGTTCTTC
CASSLATSSDNEQFF
>once|TRBV18|TRBJ2-7|.
TGTGCCAGCGCGGGACAAGGCGAGCAGTACTTC
CASAGQGEQYF
>.|TRBV7-9|TRBJ1-4|.
TGTGCCAGCAGCTTAGGGCTGGGCTCTAATGAAAAACTGTTTTTT
CASSLGLGSNEKLFF
>once|TRBV3-1/TRBV3-2|TRBJ1-1|.
TGTGCCAGCAACCCGAGGGGCGGTTCAGAAGCTTTCTTT
CASNPRGGSEAFF
>.|TRBV11-2|TRBJ2-1|.
TGTGCCAGCAGCTCAGCGGCAGGGCTCTACAATGAGCAGTTCTTC
CASSSAAGLYNEQFF